The clone carrying this TCR beta chain was recorded at least ten times. The cohort's ophthalmopathy patients, a group with duration under 3 months, had a Clinical Activity Score of at least 3 and a NOSPECS grade of at least 4. Any patient presenting with uncontrolled infection, other autoimmune disease, pregnancy or lactation was left out. This sample is part of a study of T cells in Graves' hyperthyroidism and ophthalmopathy. Study context: Peripheral blood was obtained at initial diagnosis, preceding any treatment.

The CDR3 covers 13 residues. Per germline, CDR1 MDHEN and CDR2 SYDVKM. V was shortened by 9 bases and J by 0 bases, with 10 bases between the two germline ends. Amplified regions were TCR beta CDR3 sequences from RNA transcripts. First-round RT-PCR with HTBI primers amplified the TCR CDR3 region. A single record per CDR3 protein comes from TCRdb applying MiXCR to the multiplex PCR reads. The sample carries roughly 640,000 distinct CDR3 sequences, more than 15% recorded once. The material sequenced was blood. This receptor was taken from a woman between 40 and 55 years old with Graves' ophthalmopathy. V and J are TRBV28 and TRBJ2-3, with D perhaps TRBD1 (6 bases). The CDR3: CASTGSSTDTQYF. The DNA of the CDR3 is TGTGCCAGTACAGGGTCTAGCACAGATACGCAGTATTTT.